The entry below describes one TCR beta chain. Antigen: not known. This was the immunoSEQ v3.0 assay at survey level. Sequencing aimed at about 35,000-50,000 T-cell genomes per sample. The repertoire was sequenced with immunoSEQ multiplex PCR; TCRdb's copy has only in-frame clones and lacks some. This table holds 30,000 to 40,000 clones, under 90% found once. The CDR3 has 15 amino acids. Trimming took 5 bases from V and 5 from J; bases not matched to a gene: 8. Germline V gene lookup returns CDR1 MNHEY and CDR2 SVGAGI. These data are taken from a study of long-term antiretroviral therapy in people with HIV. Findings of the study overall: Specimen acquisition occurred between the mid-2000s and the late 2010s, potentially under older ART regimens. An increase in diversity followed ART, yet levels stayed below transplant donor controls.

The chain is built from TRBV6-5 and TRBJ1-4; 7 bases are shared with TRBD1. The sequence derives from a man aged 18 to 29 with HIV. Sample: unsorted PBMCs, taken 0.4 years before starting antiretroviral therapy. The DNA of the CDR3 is TGTGCCAGCAGTCCCGGGACAGTAGGAAATGAAAAACTGTTTTTT. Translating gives CASSPGTVGNEKLFF.